This TCR beta chain was observed in a study of neurological immune-mediated disorders. The starting material, 2 million PBMCs stored at -80 C, gave rise to the unsorted libraries. Per the germline V gene, CDR1 is SGHVS and CDR2 is FNYEAQ. The CDR3 is made up of 14 amino acids. The V and J ends lost 5 bases and 11 bases, in that order; junction bases with no gene match: 8. One entry per CDR3 protein, called by TCRdb with MiXCR from the 5' RACE reads. The sample carries 25,000 to 30,000 distinct CDR3 sequences, roughly 6.7% recorded once. This clonotype was observed many times. This chain connects TRBV7-6 to TRBJ2-1; TRBD2 matches at 11 bases. Sequenced material: PBMCs. The TCR sequence derives from a woman between 50 and 59 years old in good health. The CDR3 loop is CASSLGTSGTKQFF. DNA of the CDR3: TGTGCCAGCAGCCTGGGGACTAGCGGTACTAAGCAGTTCTTC.